The source of this T cell receptor beta chain is a study of shared clonotypes between healthy human individuals. Study summary: CD4 naive cells filled three plates per donor, CD4 memory three, CD8 naive two and CD8 memory one. Study-level results: Clonotypes that were shared across a handful of donors made up around 5.5% of naive CD4 clonotypes.

On this clone: What it binds is unknown.

Assay used: immunoSEQ multiplex PCR; TCRdb lists only in-frame clones, some missing. The sample records millions of clones, around 95% being singletons. The CDR3 runs to 14 residues. CDR1 MNHNS and CDR2 SASEGT come from the germline V gene. With V trimmed by 8 bases and J by 4 bases, 9 bases remained unmatched. The sequenced sample consisted of naive CD4+ T cells sorted from blood. The subset here: CD45RA+ positively selected. This clonotype was obtained from a man younger than 30 in good health. This chain uses TRBV6-1 with TRBJ1-2, with 8 bases aligning to TRBD1. The CDR3 protein is CASSSRGLGYGYTF. In DNA, the CDR3 is TGTGCCAGCTCATCCAGGGGGCTAGGCTATGGCTACACCTTC.